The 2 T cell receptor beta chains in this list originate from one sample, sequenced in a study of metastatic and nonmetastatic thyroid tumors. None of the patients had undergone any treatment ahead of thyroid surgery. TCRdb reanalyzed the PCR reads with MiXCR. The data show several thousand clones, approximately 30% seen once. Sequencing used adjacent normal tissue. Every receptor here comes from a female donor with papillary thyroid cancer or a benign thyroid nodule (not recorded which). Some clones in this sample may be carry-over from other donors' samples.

The CDR3 nucleotides are TGTGCCAGCAGCCAAGGGGAGTTCACTGAAGCTTTCTTT. Translation: CASSQGEFTEAFF. J is TRBJ1-1 and V is TRBV7-2, with D possibly being TRBD1 (5 bases). Germline-derived CDR1 and CDR2 are SGHTA and FQGNSA. The CDR3 sequence is 13 residues long. V gave up 5 bases and J gave up 4 bases, with 11 bases separating them.

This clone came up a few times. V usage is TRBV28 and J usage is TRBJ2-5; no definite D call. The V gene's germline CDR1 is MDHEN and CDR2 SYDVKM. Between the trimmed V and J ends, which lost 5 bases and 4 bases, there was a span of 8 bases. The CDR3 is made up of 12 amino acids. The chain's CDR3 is CASSARRETQYF. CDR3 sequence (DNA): TGTGCCAGCAGTGCCAGGCGAGAGACCCAGTACTTC.